These 5 T cell receptor beta chains were all obtained from the same sample, sequenced in a study of CXCR3-negative and CXCR3-positive naive CD8 T cells. Antigen specificity for these receptors is unknown. In preparing the TRB cDNA libraries, 5' RACE with UMI labels was used. Using the 5' RACE reads, TCRdb records one entry per CDR3 protein without DNA. The sample table sets out 150,000 or so distinct CDR3 sequences. Regarding the study as a whole: Comparison of naive cells showed more hydrophobic TRB CDR3s in CXCR3-positive than in CXCR3-negative naive cells.

The sample consisted of naive CXCR3+ CD8+ T cells from blood. Indicated subset: CD45RO-CCR7+CD27+CD95- naive CD8+ T cells expressing CXCR3 (TNR3+). The receptors derive from a human donor in good health. Some clones in this sample may be carry-over from other donors' samples.

The chain recombines TRBV29-1 with TRBJ1-2; as DNA is missing, the TRBD1 call by TCRdb cannot be tested. Germline V gives CDR1 SQVTM, CDR2 ANQGSEA. CDR3 size: 14 residues. The CDR3 protein is CSVELTDDVYGYTF.

The CDR3 spells CASSPMRDTDTQYF. The chain carries TRBV7-2 and TRBJ2-3; the D gene TCRdb calls, TRBD2, cannot be checked with no DNA. This CDR3 is built from 14 residues. Germline CDR1 is SGHTA and CDR2 is FQGNSA.

The rearrangement links TRBV7-2 to TRBJ2-7. This CDR3 contains 16 residues. Germline V gene data show CDR1 as SGHTA and CDR2 as FQGNSA. CDR3 in amino acids: CASSPTTHFENYEQYF.

This chain connects TRBV2 to TRBJ2-7. Germline V gene lookup returns CDR1 SNHLY and CDR2 FYNNEI. The CDR3 is 13 amino acids. CDR3 sequence reads: CASSDRPTYEQYF.

This CDR3 reads CASSFSGQGTYEQYF. The V call is TRBV11-2, the J call TRBJ2-7; TCRdb's D call of TRBD1 is untestable without DNA. The CDR3 loop spans 15 amino acids. Germline V gene data show CDR1 as SGHAT and CDR2 as FQNNGV.